This is a list of T cell receptor beta chains from one sample in a study of monozygotic twins with inflammatory bowel disease. No DNA is given; TCRdb re-called the 5' RACE reads and lists each CDR3 protein once. Its table lists about 440,000 distinct CDR3 sequences. The source material was blood. The origin of the receptors is a human donor with ulcerative colitis or Crohn's disease, or a healthy co-twin of an affected twin (not recorded which). CDR3s include the opening cysteine and the closing phenylalanine or tryptophan.

J gene	V gene	CDR3 length	CDR3 protein
TRBJ2-2	TRBV7-9	16	CASSPQGQASSGELFF
TRBJ2-2	TRBV5-4	18	CASSSGGRARAYGGELFF
TRBJ1-6	TRBV12-3/TRBV12-4	15	CASSSQGGLNSPLHF
TRBJ2-7	TRBV6-2/TRBV6-3	16	CASSMSSGNSIYEQYF
TRBJ2-7	TRBV5-1	13	CASSLRQQYEQYF
TRBJ2-1	TRBV5-1	14	CASSMGLAGGLEFF
TRBJ2-3	TRBV10-2	16	CASSERASELSDTQYF
TRBJ2-3	TRBV5-1	19	CASSHGRLYSGRGTDTQYF
TRBJ2-7	TRBV20-1	12	CSARARGYEQYF
TRBJ2-1	TRBV7-8	14	CASTPTLIHNEQFF
TRBJ2-5	TRBV5-1	15	CASSLELAKQETQYF
TRBJ2-1	TRBV10-3	18	CAISRAGAQKSSYNEQFF
TRBJ2-1	TRBV29-1	13	CSVEFTGPNEQFF
TRBJ2-2	TRBV19	13	CASTGRLTGELFF
TRBJ1-5	TRBV7-8	15	CASSSSDLSNQPQHF
TRBJ2-1	TRBV12-5	16	CASGLRGEASYNEQFF
TRBJ2-1	TRBV24-1	11	CATGTSFSEFF
TRBJ2-2	TRBV7-2	17	CASSRGTSGANTGELFF
TRBJ1-5	TRBV20-1	14	CSARDGQGAQPQHF
TRBJ1-4	TRBV10-3	13	CAIRPDTNEKLFF
TRBJ2-3	TRBV9	15	CASSVGGQHTDTQYF
TRBJ2-1	TRBV18	13	CASSGQRDNEQFF
TRBJ2-3	TRBV2	18	CASSEWGDSSGGADTQYF
TRBJ2-7	TRBV2	15	CASREQGALFYEQYF
TRBJ2-1	TRBV7-2	15	CASSQTGQGFDEQFF
TRBJ2-2	TRBV18	16	CASSLSLTANTGELFF
TRBJ2-6	TRBV6-1	16	CASSPRSSSGANVLTF
TRBJ2-1	TRBV7-9	16	CASSPQRPGEVNEQFF
TRBJ1-2	TRBV19	14	CASSTTHHNYGYTF
TRBJ2-5	TRBV20-1	12	CSARQGEETQYF
TRBJ2-3	TRBV14	13	CASSQSGADTQYF
TRBJ2-2	TRBV3-1	15	CASSQVGGAAGELFF
TRBJ2-7	TRBV12-3/TRBV12-4	13	CASVRFGSYEQYF
TRBJ1-2	TRBV7-8	15	CASSLGPPANYGYTF
TRBJ2-1	TRBV20-1	14	CSASGRESINEQFF
TRBJ2-7	TRBV20-1	13	CSASKGPGGEQYF
TRBJ2-1	TRBV7-2	12	CASSWGRSSGAF
TRBJ1-4	TRBV20-1	12	CSWDGPNEKLFF
TRBJ2-7	TRBV6-4	19	CASSRWGLAVTSNTYEQYF
TRBJ2-3	TRBV20-1	12	CSATLSTDTQYF
TRBJ2-3	TRBV5-1	14	CASRRLSEGDTQYF